Here is one TCR beta chain with its context. The antigen is undetermined. This sample includes further DNA sequences coding for the same CDR3. The V gene lost 0 bases and the J gene lost 2 bases, with 12 bases spanning the gap. The CDR3 extends over 16 amino acids. This record belongs to a study of OX40 agonist ivuxolimab in advanced cancers. Study-level background: The patients received ivuxolimab by intravenous route every 2 weeks at 0.01 to 10 mg/kg. Study outcomes and limitations: Some nonresponders additionally presented with little normalized T-cell clonal expansion. Patients with a partial response at 0.1-3.0 mg/kg had among the lowest clonal expansion.

Measured with immunoSEQ multiplex PCR; TCRdb has only the in-frame clones, and not every one. The data hold 55,000 to 65,000 clones, with 75% to 90% observed a single time. The chain employs TRBV23-1 and TRBJ2-3, with a tentative D call TRBD2 (7 bases). TRBV23-1 belongs to the ORF category, with a function that is uncertain. This receptor was taken from an adult with an advanced solid tumor such as melanoma, head and neck, liver or kidney cancer. The sample here was CD4+ or CD8+ T cells sorted from blood, taken in a trial of the OX40 agonist ivuxolimab. Here the CDR3 reads CASSQSYGGHTDTQYF. CDR3 DNA sequence: TGCGCCAGCAGTCAATCGTACGGGGGGCACACAGATACGCAGTATTTT.